What follows are 17 T cell receptor beta chains derived from one specimen sequenced in a study of Ad26.COV2.S vaccination and SARS-CoV-2 variants. Only in-frame clones appear in the TCRdb table, and some are missing; sequencing was by immunoSEQ multiplex PCR. Among a few hundred thousand clones, around 87% were seen once, and the ten largest hold roughly 3.1%. Treatment here: around 19 received Ad26.COV2.S at low or high dose, single or two shots; several received placebo; per-sample allocation not given. The samples date from day 63 after the first vaccine or placebo injection. The source material was peripheral blood, sampled in a trial of Ad26.COV2.S vaccine versus placebo. Receptors originate from a person between 18 and 65 years old who received the Ad26.COV2.S COVID-19 vaccine or a placebo.

CDR3 region: CSAGRDRGRYEQFF. CDR3 coding DNA: TGCAGCGCCGGAAGGGACAGGGGGCGATATGAGCAGTTCTTC. The chain employs TRBV29-1 and TRBJ2-1; TRBD1 matches at 12 bases. J lost 8 bases, V lost 7 bases, and 9 bases had no gene match. This CDR3 contains 14 residues. The V gene's germline CDR1 is SQVTM and CDR2 ANQGSEA.

The V and J genes are TRBV12-3 or TRBV12-4 and TRBJ1-2; D unclear. The CDR3 runs 12 residues. V was shortened by 2 bases and J by 4 bases, with 5 bases between the two germline ends. The CDR3 reads CASSLLSYGYTF. The CDR3 coding sequence is TGTGCCAGCAGTTTATTGAGCTATGGCTACACCTTC.

This chain joins TRBV5-4 and TRBJ1-6; D remains unclear. CDR1 and CDR2 (germline): SGHNT, YYREEE (reference sequence). Deletions cut 0 bases from V and 6 bases from J, with 7 bases between. This CDR3 region has 14 residues. CDR3 bases: TGTGCCAGCAGCTTGGTAGGGTCTAATTCACCCCTCCACTTT. Its translation is CASSLVGSNSPLHF.

The CDR3 loop is CAWGAGGTGEQYF. Here the CDR3 DNA reads TGTGCCTGGGGGGCAGGGGGTACAGGGGAGCAGTACTTC. This chain connects TRBV30 to TRBJ2-7, with 7 nucleotides matching TRBD1. In germline, CDR1 is GTSNPN, CDR2 SVGIG (reference sequence). V was pared by 5 bases and J by 7 bases, with 11 bases of the junction left unmatched. The CDR3 has 13 amino acids.

The rearrangement links TRBV6-2 or TRBV6-3 to TRBJ2-5, with TRBD2 identical over 9 bases. The CDR3 loop spans 15 amino acids. Trimming cost V 4 bases and J 2 bases; bases outside gene matches: 5. Germline CDR1 is MNHEY and CDR2 is SVGEGT. The CDR3 spells CASSWGLAAQETQYF. The DNA of the CDR3 is TGTGCCAGCAGTTGGGGACTAGCTGCTCAAGAGACCCAGTACTTC.

The J gene is TRBJ2-7, the V gene TRBV14; D possibly uses TRBD1 or TRBD2 (5 bases each). With 6 bases removed from V and 0 bases from J, the gap between germline ends came to 15 bases. Germline-derived CDR1 and CDR2 are SGHDN and FVKESK. The CDR3 has 15 residues. This CDR3 is CASSSWGSGSYEQYF. CDR3 coding DNA: TGTGCCAGCAGTTCGTGGGGGTCGGGCTCCTACGAGCAGTACTTC. Drawing the rest from reference TRBV14 and TRBJ2-7, the complete variable domain is EAGVTQFPSHSVIEKGQTVTLRCDPISGHDNLYWYRRVMGKEIKFLLHFVKESKQDESGMPNNRFLAERTGGTYSTLKVQPAELEDSGVYFCASSSWGSGSYEQYFGPGTRLTVT.

The J gene is TRBJ2-5, the V gene TRBV9, with D perhaps being TRBD1 or TRBD2 (6 bases each). Deletions cut 0 bases from V and 3 bases from J, with 12 bases between. The CDR3 has 15 amino acids. CDR1 and CDR2 from the germline V gene are SGDLS and YYNGEE. The CDR3 is CASSVGGAQKETQYF. The CDR3 bases are TGTGCCAGCAGCGTAGGGGGGGCTCAGAAAGAGACCCAGTACTTC. The full variable domain, in which reference TRBV9 and TRBJ2-5 provide the parts outside the CDR3, is DSGVTQTPKHLITATGQRVTLRCSPRSGDLSVYWYQQSLDQGLQFLIQYYNGEERAKGNILERFSAQQFPDLHSELNLSSLELGDSALYFCASSVGGAQKETQYFGPGTRLLVL.

V gene TRBV13 combines with J gene TRBJ2-5; D perhaps matches TRBD1 (6 bases). Between the trimmed V and J ends, which lost 7 bases and 2 bases, there was a span of 14 bases. Germline V gene data show CDR1 as PRHDT and CDR2 as FYEKMQ (reference sequence). The CDR3 has 14 amino acids. CDR3 sequence reads: CASTHREGQETQYF. The CDR3 DNA follows: TGTGCCAGCACCCACAGGGAAGGGCAAGAGACCCAGTACTTC.

The V and J genes are TRBV9 and TRBJ1-4; 7 bases line up with TRBD1. Trimming at V came to 5 bases and at J to 4 bases, leaving 2 bases not matched to a gene. The CDR3 is made up of 13 amino acids. CDR1 is SGDLS and CDR2 is YYNGEE in the germline V gene. CDR3 sequence (DNA): TGTGCCAGCAGAGGGACAGTTAATGAAAAACTGTTTTTT. This translates into CASRGTVNEKLFF.

The chain has TRBV12-3 or TRBV12-4 and TRBJ2-7; 7 nucleotides line up with TRBD1. This CDR3 spans 12 amino acids. V lost 6 bases and J lost 7; bases outside the gene matches: 6. The CDR3 DNA sequence: TGTGCCAGCAGCGACAGGGTGCTGGAGCAGTACTTC. It encodes CASSDRVLEQYF.

The chain employs TRBV6-2 or TRBV6-3 and TRBJ1-6; no clear D. The CDR3 loop spans 14 amino acids. V lost 2 bases and J lost 7, with 9 bases in between. The V gene's germline CDR1 is MNHEY and CDR2 SVGEGT. The CDR3 sequence: CASSYVGRNSPLHF. The CDR3, as DNA: TGTGCCAGCAGTTACGTGGGCAGGAATTCACCCCTCCACTTT.

This chain uses TRBV2 with TRBJ2-5; D not certain. The CDR3 length is 13 residues. CDR1 SNHLY and CDR2 FYNNEI come from the germline V gene. Trimming took 4 bases from V and 5 from J, leaving 11 bases between them. CDR3 coding DNA: TGTGCCAGCAGTGCCACAGTCGGGGAGACCCAGTACTTC. It specifies CASSATVGETQYF.

The genes are TRBV12-3 or TRBV12-4 and TRBJ2-5; the D gene is possibly TRBD1 (6 bases). Trimming cost V 10 bases and J 4 bases, with 16 bases left between them. The CDR3 spans 13 residues. CDR3 nucleotide sequence: TGTGCCACCTCCAATACAGGGACAGAGACCCAGTACTTC. Translated, it gives CATSNTGTETQYF.

In DNA form, the CDR3 reads TGCGCCAGCAGCCCCAACCACCTAACAGGGCCCAGCTCCTACGAGCAGTACTTC. It translates to CASSPNHLTGPSSYEQYF. The V and J genes are TRBV4-3 and TRBJ2-7; D possibly corresponds to TRBD1 (6 bases). Germline V gene sequence: CDR1 LGHNA, CDR2 YSLEER. The CDR3 covers 18 residues. Trimming cost V 4 bases and J 0 bases, with 22 bases left between them.

The genes are TRBV18 and TRBJ2-7, with D maybe TRBD2 (6 bases). Germline loops: CDR1 KGHSH, CDR2 LQKENI. The CDR3 loop spans 14 amino acids. V shed 3 bases and J shed 7 bases, with 16 bases lying between them. The CDR3, as DNA: TGTGCCAGCTCACCTGCGGGACCATCACGGGAGCAGTACTTC. This encodes CASSPAGPSREQYF. Supplemented by reference TRBV18 and TRBJ2-7, the full variable domain reads NAGVMQNPRHLVRRRGQEARLRCSPMKGHSHVYWYRQLPEEGLKFMVYLQKENIIDESGMPKERFSAEFPKEGPSILRIQQVVRGDSAAYFCASSPAGPSREQYFGPGTRLTVT.

This clone was observed once. The chain uses TRBV12-3 or TRBV12-4 and TRBJ2-2; D is unclear. Trimming removed 3 bases from V and 3 bases from J, with 5 bases in between. The CDR3 runs to 13 residues. CDR3 coding DNA: TGTGCCAGCAGTTTCAGATACACCGGGGAGCTGTTTTTT. The encoded protein is CASSFRYTGELFF.

The chain couples TRBV27 to TRBJ2-6; D gene uncertain. The CDR3 length is 14 residues. Germline V gene data show CDR1 as MNHEY and CDR2 as SMNVEV (reference sequence). V was pared by 7 bases and J by 4 bases, with 11 bases between. Here the CDR3 reads CASTHSVGANVLTF. The CDR3 coding sequence is TGTGCCAGCACTCACTCAGTGGGGGCCAACGTCCTGACTTTC.